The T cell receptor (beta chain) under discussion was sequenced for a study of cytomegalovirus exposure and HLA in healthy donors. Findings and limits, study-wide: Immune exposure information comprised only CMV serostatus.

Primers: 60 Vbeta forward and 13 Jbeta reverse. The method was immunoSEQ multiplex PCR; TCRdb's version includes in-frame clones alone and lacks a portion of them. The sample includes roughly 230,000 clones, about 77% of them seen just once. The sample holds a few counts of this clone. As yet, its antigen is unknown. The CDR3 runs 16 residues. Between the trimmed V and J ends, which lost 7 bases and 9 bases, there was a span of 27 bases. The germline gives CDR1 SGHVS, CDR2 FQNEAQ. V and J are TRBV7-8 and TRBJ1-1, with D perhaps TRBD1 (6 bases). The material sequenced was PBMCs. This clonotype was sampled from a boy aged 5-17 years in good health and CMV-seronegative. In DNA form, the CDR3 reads TGTGCCAGCACCGAGCTTAGATTCTGGGACACTAGGAAAGCTTTCTTT. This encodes CASTELRFWDTRKAFF. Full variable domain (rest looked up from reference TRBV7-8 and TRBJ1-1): GAGVSQSPRYKVAKRGQDVALRCDPISGHVSLFWYQQALGQGPEFLTYFQNEAQLDKSGLPSDRFFAERPEGSVSTLKIQRTQQEDSAVYLCASTELRFWDTRKAFFGQGTRLTVV.